The table lists the clone carrying this T cell receptor beta chain with a few counts. The antigen is undetermined. Other DNA variants within this sample encode the same CDR3. CDR1 is SNHLY, CDR2 FYNNEI, per germline. Trimming removed 4 bases at V and 1 base at J, with 7 bases between. CDR3 size: 13 residues. Assay: immunoSEQ multiplex PCR; the TCRdb copy retains only in-frame clones and omits some. Among about 110,000 clones, 70% to 90% were seen once, and the ten largest hold less than 4.5%. The sample comes from a study of T cell responses to AZD1222 COVID-19 vaccine. General study results and limits: Compared with day 0, the breadth and depth of the Spike-specific TCR repertoire rose significantly after two doses of AZD1222.

This receptor was taken from an adult who received the AZD1222 COVID-19 vaccine. The chain recombines TRBV2 with TRBJ1-1; the D is unclear. This specimen consisted of peripheral blood, obtained 28 days after the second AZD1222 dose. The CDR3 sequence: CASSGQGNTEAFF. For the CDR3, the DNA is TGTGCCAGCAGTGGGCAAGGGAACACTGAAGCTTTCTTT.